What follows are 19 T cell receptor beta chains derived from one specimen sequenced in a study of cytomegalovirus exposure and HLA in healthy donors. PCR involved 60 Vbeta and 13 Jbeta primers. Sequencing used immunoSEQ multiplex PCR; TCRdb keeps in-frame clones, though not all of them. The sample lists about 100,000 clones, around three quarters seen once, with roughly 4.9% in the top ten. Sequenced input: PBMCs. Source of these receptors: a female donor in good health and CMV-seropositive.

This chain connects TRBV7-2 to TRBJ2-7; 7 bases agree with TRBD1. Germline-derived CDR1 and CDR2 are SGHTA and FQGNSA. CDR3 size: 13 residues. With V trimmed by 3 bases and J by 5 bases, 4 bases remained unmatched. The CDR3: CASSLTGQNEQYF. CDR3 sequence (DNA): TGTGCCAGCAGCTTGACAGGGCAGAACGAGCAGTACTTC.

This clone was recorded once. The genes are TRBV6-5 and TRBJ1-2; TRBD1 matches 7 bases. CDR1 is MNHEY, CDR2 SVGAGI, per germline. V trimming: 6 bases; J trimming: 5 bases; junction bases outside the gene matches: 6. The CDR3 consists of 13 residues. This CDR3 is CASRSQGLYGYTF. CDR3 coding DNA: TGTGCCAGCAGGTCACAGGGGCTATATGGCTACACCTTC.

The chain couples TRBV7-6 to TRBJ2-6, with TRBD1 as a possible D gene (6 bases). Germline V gene data show CDR1 as SGHVS and CDR2 as FNYEAQ. The CDR3 extends over 14 amino acids. The V and J ends lost 4 bases and 7 bases respectively, with 11 bases between them. DNA of the CDR3: TGTGCCAGCAGCTCCTCCAGGGGCGCCAACGTCCTGACTTTC. Translated, it gives CASSSSRGANVLTF.

V and J are TRBV18 and TRBJ2-1; no clear D. Germline V gene data show CDR1 as KGHSH and CDR2 as LQKENI. V dropped 5 bases and J dropped 5 bases, with 13 bases sitting between them. CDR3 length: 14 amino acids. The CDR3 spells CASSLSQVNNEQFF. The DNA of the CDR3 is TGTGCCAGCTCATTGTCCCAGGTAAACAATGAGCAGTTCTTC.

CDR3 residues: CASRIRAGVQETQYF. In nucleotides, the CDR3 is TGTGCCAGCAGGATACGAGCGGGGGTCCAAGAGACCCAGTACTTC. The gene calls are TRBV7-2 and TRBJ2-5; 8 bases are a match to TRBD2. Germline loops: CDR1 SGHTA, CDR2 FQGNSA. Trimming took 6 bases from V and 1 from J; bases not matched to a gene: 7. The CDR3 has 15 amino acids. Variable domain in full (rest from reference TRBV7-2 and TRBJ2-5): GAGVSQSPSNKVTEKGKDVELRCDPISGHTALYWYRQSLGQGLEFLIYFQGNSAPDKSGLPSDRFSAERTGGSVSTLTIQRTQQEDSAVYLCASRIRAGVQETQYFGPGTRLLVL.

Written as DNA, the CDR3 is TGTGCCAGCAGCCCCCCGGGACTAGCGAAGGGTGAGCAGTTCTTC. Its protein product is CASSPPGLAKGEQFF. This rearrangement joins TRBV6-5 to TRBJ2-1, with 10 bases aligning to TRBD2. Trimming cost V 6 bases and J 9 bases; bases outside gene matches: 11. This CDR3 is 15 amino acids long. Looked up from germline, CDR1 is MNHEY and CDR2 is SVGAGI.

The CDR3 DNA sequence: TGTGCCAGCAGCCCACTAGCGGGGACCTCCTACGAGCAGTACTTC. Protein sequence: CASSPLAGTSYEQYF. The chain has TRBV7-6 and TRBJ2-7; TRBD2 matches at 10 bases. CDR3 length: 15 amino acids. Germline CDR1 and CDR2: SGHVS and FNYEAQ. V trimming: 5 bases; J trimming: 0 bases; junction bases outside the gene matches: 4.

This clone has just one count. This chain joins TRBV5-1 and TRBJ2-2; 7 bases are shared with TRBD1. This CDR3 is built from 13 residues. The germline V gene has CDR1 SGHRS and CDR2 YFSETQ. Germline trimming cut 9 bases from V and 3 bases from J; bases unmatched to any gene: 5. CDR3 DNA sequence: TGCGCCACTAGACAGGGAGACACCGGGGAGCTGTTTTTT. It yields the protein CATRQGDTGELFF.

The chain combines TRBV5-5 with TRBJ1-1, with TRBD1 matching over 7 bases. The germline gives CDR1 SGHKS, CDR2 YYEKEE (reference sequence). The ends lost 0 bases at V and 5 bases at J; junction bases unmatched: 4. The CDR3 sequence is 14 residues long. CDR3 residues: CASSLEGGWTEAFF. The DNA of the CDR3 is TGTGCCAGCAGCTTGGAAGGGGGCTGGACTGAAGCTTTCTTT.

The rearrangement links TRBV5-1 to TRBJ2-1, with 12 bases that match TRBD2. CDR3 length equals 16 residues. In germline, CDR1 is SGHRS, CDR2 YFSETQ. V shed 1 base and J 1 base; nucleotides not matched to a gene: 0. The CDR3 coding sequence is TGCGCCAGCAGCTTGACTAGCGGGGGGTCCTACAATGAGCAGTTCTTC. Its protein is CASSLTSGGSYNEQFF. The full variable domain, in which reference TRBV5-1 and TRBJ2-1 provide the parts outside the CDR3, is KAGVTQTPRYLIKTRGQQVTLSCSPISGHRSVSWYQQTPGQGLQFLFEYFSETQRNKGNFPGRFSGRQFSNSRSEMNVSTLELGDSALYLCASSLTSGGSYNEQFFGPGTRLTVL.

The chain carries TRBV15 and TRBJ1-6, with no clear D. In germline, CDR1 is LNHNV, CDR2 YYDKDF (reference sequence). The CDR3 loop spans 12 amino acids. Trimming took 0 bases from V and 10 from J, leaving 4 bases between them. CDR3 sequence (DNA): TGTGCCACCAGCAGAGATCAATCACCCCTCCACTTT. It encodes CATSRDQSPLHF.

CDR3 sequence reads: CASSAFWPGGSGANVLTF. CDR3 bases: TGTGCCAGCAGTGCCTTCTGGCCAGGGGGCTCTGGGGCCAACGTCCTGACTTTC. The V gene is TRBV2, the J gene TRBJ2-6, with TRBD1 identical over 7 bases. Germline CDR1 reads SNHLY; CDR2 reads FYNNEI. CDR3 length equals 18 residues. The V segment lost 4 bases and the J segment 0 bases; nucleotides outside the gene matches: 9.

The chain is built from TRBV6-5 and TRBJ2-2; TRBD2 matches 12 bases. The CDR3 is 16 amino acids. J was trimmed by 4 bases and V by 2 bases; bases with no gene match: 2. Germline CDR1 reads MNHEY; CDR2 reads SVGAGI. CDR3 sequence reads: CASSYPSGRATGELFF. In nucleotides, the CDR3 is TGTGCCAGCAGTTACCCTAGCGGGAGGGCCACCGGGGAGCTGTTTTTT.

This chain connects TRBV14 to TRBJ2-3; 13 positions match TRBD2. Germline V gives CDR1 SGHDN, CDR2 FVKESK. The V gene end was trimmed by 2 bases and the J gene end by 0 bases; junction bases not matched to a gene: 8. There are 19 residues in the CDR3. CDR3 coding DNA: TGTGCCAGCAGCCAAAACACAGGACTAGCGGGGGTTAGCACAGATACGCAGTATTTT. It yields the protein CASSQNTGLAGVSTDTQYF.

This clone was counted a single time. The chain combines TRBV6-1 with TRBJ1-4; TRBD1 aligns across 9 bases. The CDR3 runs 15 residues. Trimming removed 6 bases from V and 8 bases from J; junction bases left unmatched: 10. Germline loops: CDR1 MNHNS, CDR2 SASEGT. This CDR3 is CASSVPGQGREKLFF. In DNA form, the CDR3 reads TGTGCCAGCAGCGTACCGGGACAGGGACGGGAAAAACTGTTTTTT.

This clone has just one count. V is TRBV7-2 and J is TRBJ1-1, with 7 bases lining up with TRBD1. Looked up from germline, CDR1 is SGHTA and CDR2 is FQGNSA. The CDR3 is made up of 16 amino acids. V gave up 5 bases and J gave up 1 base; unmatched junction bases: 10. CDR3 nucleotide sequence: TGTGCCAGCAGCATAACAGGGGCGGGTGGGAACACTGAAGCTTTCTTT. Translated: CASSITGAGGNTEAFF.

This clone was recorded a few times. The CDR3 spells CASRDTGGRYEQYF. Written as DNA, the CDR3 is TGTGCCAGCAGAGATACAGGGGGCAGATACGAGCAGTACTTC. The chain couples TRBV2 to TRBJ2-7; 9 bases map to TRBD1. Germline loops: CDR1 SNHLY, CDR2 FYNNEI. This CDR3 spans 14 amino acids. J was trimmed by 4 bases and V by 6 bases; bases with no gene match: 7.

The rearrangement joins TRBV28 to TRBJ1-5; 8 nucleotides align to TRBD1. The V gene's germline CDR1 is MDHEN and CDR2 SYDVKM. Trimming removed 1 base from V and 0 bases from J; junction bases left unmatched: 5. The CDR3 consists of 17 residues. The CDR3 DNA reads TGTGCCAGCAGTTTATCGGGGACAGGCTATAGCAATCAGCCCCAGCATTTT. Protein product: CASSLSGTGYSNQPQHF.

J is TRBJ1-5 and V is TRBV30; no clear D gene. Germline-derived CDR1 and CDR2 are GTSNPN and SVGIG (reference sequence). The V gene lost 0 bases and the J gene lost 1 base, with 19 bases spanning the gap. The CDR3 length is 18 residues. The CDR3 sequence is CAWSVHRQAGRSNQPQHF. The CDR3 nucleotides are TGTGCCTGGAGTGTTCATCGGCAGGCTGGAAGAAGCAATCAGCCCCAGCATTTT.